Sequencing of this T cell receptor beta chain was carried out in a study of blood T cells in healthy people across ages. The table lists this clonotype with a few counts. CDR1 and CDR2 from the germline V gene are LGHNA and YSLEER. The V end lost 0 bases, the J end lost 1 base, and 9 bases lay between the germline ends. The CDR3 has 15 residues. Primers used in a second PCR of roughly 6 to 11 cycles were a sample-barcoded 5' primer and a J-beta primer mix. In TCRdb, the 5' RACE reads were re-called with MiXCR into one record per CDR3 protein. The sample has roughly 560,000 distinct CDR3 sequences; 24% are singletons. The sample also formed part of further work on T cells of mothers and their children. From that paper: Using the M1S primer, the second PCR added sample barcodes along with 2-4 random nucleotides.

This sequence originates from a boy between 10 and 17 years old in good health. Sequencing was performed on blood. V usage is TRBV4-3 and J usage is TRBJ1-1; D gene ambiguous. The CDR3 sequence is CASSQDMRENTEAFF. The CDR3 DNA follows: TGCGCCAGCAGCCAAGATATGCGGGAGAACACTGAAGCTTTCTTT.